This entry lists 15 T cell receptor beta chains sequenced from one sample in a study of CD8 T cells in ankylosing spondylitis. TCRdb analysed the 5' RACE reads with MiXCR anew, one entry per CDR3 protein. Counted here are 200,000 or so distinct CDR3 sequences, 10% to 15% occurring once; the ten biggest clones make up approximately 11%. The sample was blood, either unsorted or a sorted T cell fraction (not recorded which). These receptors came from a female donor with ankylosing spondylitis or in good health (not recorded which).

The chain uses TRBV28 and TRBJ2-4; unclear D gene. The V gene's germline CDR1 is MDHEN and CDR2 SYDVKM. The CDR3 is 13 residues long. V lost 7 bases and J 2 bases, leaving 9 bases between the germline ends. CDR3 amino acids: CASNPQSKNIQYF. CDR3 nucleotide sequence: TGTGCCAGCAACCCCCAGTCCAAAAACATTCAGTACTTC.

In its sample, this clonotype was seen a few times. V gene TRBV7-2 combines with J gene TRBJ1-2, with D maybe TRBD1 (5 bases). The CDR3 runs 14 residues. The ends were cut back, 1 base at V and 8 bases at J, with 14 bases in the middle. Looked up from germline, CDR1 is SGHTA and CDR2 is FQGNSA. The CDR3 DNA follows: TGTGCCAGCAGCTTAGGGGGTGGGGCAATAGGCTACACCTTC. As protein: CASSLGGGAIGYTF.

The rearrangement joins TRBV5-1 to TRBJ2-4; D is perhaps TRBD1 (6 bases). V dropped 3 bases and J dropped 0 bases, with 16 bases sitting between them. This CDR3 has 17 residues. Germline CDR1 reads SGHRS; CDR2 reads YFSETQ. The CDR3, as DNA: TGCGCCAGCAGCTACGGAGGTCAGGGGTTAGCCAAAAACATTCAGTACTTC. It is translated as CASSYGGQGLAKNIQYF.

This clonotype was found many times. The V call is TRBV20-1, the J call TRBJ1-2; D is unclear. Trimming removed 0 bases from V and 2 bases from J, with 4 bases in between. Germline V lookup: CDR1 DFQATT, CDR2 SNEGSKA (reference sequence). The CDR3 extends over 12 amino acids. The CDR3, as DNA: TGCAGTGCTAGAGATCTAAACTATGGCTACACCTTC. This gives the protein CSARDLNYGYTF.

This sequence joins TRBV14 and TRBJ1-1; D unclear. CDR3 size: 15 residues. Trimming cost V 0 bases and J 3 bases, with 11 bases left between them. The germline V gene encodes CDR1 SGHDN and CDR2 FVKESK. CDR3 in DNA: TGTGCCAGCAGCCAAGAAGAGGGTCAGCACACTGAAGCTTTCTTT. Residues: CASSQEEGQHTEAFF. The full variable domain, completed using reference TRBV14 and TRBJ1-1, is EAGVTQFPSHSVIEKGQTVTLRCDPISGHDNLYWYRRVMGKEIKFLLHFVKESKQDESGMPNNRFLAERTGGTYSTLKVQPAELEDSGVYFCASSQEEGQHTEAFFGQGTRLTVV.

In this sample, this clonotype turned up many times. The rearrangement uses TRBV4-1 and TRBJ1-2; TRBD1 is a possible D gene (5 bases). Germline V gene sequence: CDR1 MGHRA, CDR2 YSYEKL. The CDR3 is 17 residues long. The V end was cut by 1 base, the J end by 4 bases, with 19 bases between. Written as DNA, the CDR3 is TGCGCCAGCAGCCAAGCCCCGGGGGACGGAGCACCCTATGGCTACACCTTC. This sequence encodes CASSQAPGDGAPYGYTF.

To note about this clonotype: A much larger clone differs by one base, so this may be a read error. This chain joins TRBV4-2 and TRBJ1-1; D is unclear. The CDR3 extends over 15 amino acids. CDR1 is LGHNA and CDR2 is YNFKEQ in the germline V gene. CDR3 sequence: CTSSQDVSEGTEAFF. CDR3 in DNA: TGTACCAGCAGCCAAGATGTTAGTGAGGGCACTGAAGCTTTCTTT.

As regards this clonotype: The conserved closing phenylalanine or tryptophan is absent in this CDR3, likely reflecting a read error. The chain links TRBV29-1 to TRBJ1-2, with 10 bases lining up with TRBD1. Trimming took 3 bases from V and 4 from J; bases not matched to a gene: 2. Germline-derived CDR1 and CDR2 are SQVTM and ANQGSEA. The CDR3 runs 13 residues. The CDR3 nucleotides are TGCAGCGTTGAGCGGGACAGGGGCTATGGCTACACCTCC. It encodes CSVERDRGYGYTS.

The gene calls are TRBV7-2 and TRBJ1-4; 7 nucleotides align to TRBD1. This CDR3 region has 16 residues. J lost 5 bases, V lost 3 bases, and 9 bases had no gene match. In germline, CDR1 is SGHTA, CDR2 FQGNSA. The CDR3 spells CASSFRRGLGNEKLFF. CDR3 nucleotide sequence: TGTGCCAGCAGCTTTCGAAGGGGGCTCGGGAATGAAAAACTGTTTTTT.

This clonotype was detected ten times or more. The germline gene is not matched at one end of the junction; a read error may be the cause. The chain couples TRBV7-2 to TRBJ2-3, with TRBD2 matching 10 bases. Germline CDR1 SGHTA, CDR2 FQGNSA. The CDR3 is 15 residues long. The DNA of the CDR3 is TGTGCCAGCACCTTAGCGGGAGGTAACACAGATACGCAGTATTTT. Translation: CASTLAGGNTDTQYF.

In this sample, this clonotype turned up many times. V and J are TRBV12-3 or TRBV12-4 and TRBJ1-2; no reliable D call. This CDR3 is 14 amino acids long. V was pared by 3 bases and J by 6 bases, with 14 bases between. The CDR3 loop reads CASSLAARGDGYTF. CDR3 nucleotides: TGTGCCAGCAGTTTGGCCGCAAGAGGTGATGGCTACACCTTC.

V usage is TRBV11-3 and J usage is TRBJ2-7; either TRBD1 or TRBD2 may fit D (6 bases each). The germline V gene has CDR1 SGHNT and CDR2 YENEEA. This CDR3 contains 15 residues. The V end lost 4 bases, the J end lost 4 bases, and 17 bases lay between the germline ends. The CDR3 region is CASSSTGDKDYEQYF. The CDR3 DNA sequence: TGTGCCAGCAGCTCGACGGGGGACAAGGATTACGAGCAGTACTTC. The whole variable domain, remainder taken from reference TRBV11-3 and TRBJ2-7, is EAGVVQSPRYKIIEKKQPVAFWCNPISGHNTLYWYLQNLGQGPELLIRYENEEAVDDSQLPKDRFSAERLKGVDSTLKIQPAELGDSAVYLCASSSTGDKDYEQYFGPGTRLTVT.

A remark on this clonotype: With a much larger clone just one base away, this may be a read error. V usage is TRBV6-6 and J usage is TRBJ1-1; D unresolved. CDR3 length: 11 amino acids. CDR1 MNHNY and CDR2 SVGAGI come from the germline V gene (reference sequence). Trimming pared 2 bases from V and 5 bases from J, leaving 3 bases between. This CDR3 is CASSYGTEAFF. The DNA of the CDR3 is TGTGCCAGCAGTTACGGGACTGAAGCTTTCTTT.

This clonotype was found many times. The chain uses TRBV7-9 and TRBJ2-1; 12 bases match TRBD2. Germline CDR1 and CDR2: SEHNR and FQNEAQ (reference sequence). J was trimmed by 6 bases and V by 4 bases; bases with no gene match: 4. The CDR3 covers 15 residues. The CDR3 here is CASSSGTSGLNEQFF. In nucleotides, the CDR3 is TGTGCCAGCAGCTCGGGGACTAGCGGGCTCAATGAGCAGTTCTTC. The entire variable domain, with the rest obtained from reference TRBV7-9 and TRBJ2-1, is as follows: DTGVSQNPRHKITKRGQNVTFRCDPISEHNRLYWYRQTLGQGPEFLTYFQNEAQLEKSRLLSDRFSAERPKGSFSTLEIQRTEQGDSAMYLCASSSGTSGLNEQFFGPGTRLTVL.

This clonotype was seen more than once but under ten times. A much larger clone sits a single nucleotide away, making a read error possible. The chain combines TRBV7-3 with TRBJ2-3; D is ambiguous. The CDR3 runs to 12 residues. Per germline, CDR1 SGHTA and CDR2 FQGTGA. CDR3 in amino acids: CAGSEYGDTQYF. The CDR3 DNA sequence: TGTGCCGGCAGCGAATACGGGGATACGCAGTATTTT.